The source of this T cell receptor (beta chain) is a study of blood T cell repertoires in COVID-19. Study summary: Sources were T cells, B-cell-depleted T cells, or PBMCs; the material itself was cDNA or gDNA.

TCRdb's copy holds only in-frame clones and misses some; the assay was immunoSEQ multiplex PCR. Among roughly 160,000 clones listed, approximately 81% were seen once. Germline trimming cut 6 bases from V and 5 bases from J; bases unmatched to any gene: 13. The CDR3 is 16 residues long. Germline V CDR1 and CDR2: ENHRY, SYGVKD. Specimen: PBMCs or T cells enriched from blood (not recorded which). This TCR was sampled from a woman aged 40 to 49 with acute COVID-19. The chain joins TRBV10-3 to TRBJ1-1; 9 nucleotides agree with TRBD1. The CDR3 sequence is CAIRPTGGAVKTEAFF. As DNA, the CDR3 is TGTGCCATCAGACCCACAGGGGGCGCGGTAAAGACTGAAGCTTTCTTT.